This note documents a single TCR beta chain sequence. The antigen is not known. The data belong to a study of response to subunit inactivated influenza vaccine. Study results and limitations: A suggestion made by the authors is that each seasonal influenza vaccination recruits few new T cells.

Each CDR3 protein is one row after TCRdb ran MiXCR on the RT-PCR reads. The sample lists under 850,000 distinct CDR3 sequences; around 20% were seen once. Germline V lookup: CDR1 MNHEY, CDR2 SVGEGT. This CDR3 contains 15 residues. The ends were cut back, 2 bases at V and 9 bases at J, with 17 bases in the middle. The sequence was obtained from a man between 45 and 60 years old who received an inactivated influenza vaccine. The specimen comprised PBMCs from blood, sampled roughly 5 days after vaccination. The J gene is TRBJ2-1, the V gene TRBV6-2 or TRBV6-3, with D possibly matching TRBD2 (5 bases). The CDR3 region is CASSYHREIRTEQFF. The DNA of the CDR3 is TGTGCCAGCAGTTACCATAGGGAGATTCGGACTGAGCAGTTCTTC.